This record looks at one T cell receptor (beta chain) sequence and its context. Its antigen remains unidentified. These data come from a study of CD8 T cells in Susac syndrome. Study observations and caveats: The CD4+ T cell repertoires in Susac syndrome were not clonally expanded.

Random hexamers primed reverse transcription of about 0.45 to 1 ug RNA. Using its own MiXCR run on the immunoSEQ multiplex PCR reads, TCRdb lists one record per CDR3 protein. The sample lists approximately 190,000 distinct CDR3 sequences, around 90% occurring once. The CDR3 extends over 17 amino acids. J gave up 6 bases and V 0 bases, and 8 bases lay outside the gene matches. Per germline, CDR1 LGHDT and CDR2 YNNKEL (reference sequence). Material: CD4+ T cells from PBMCs. The rearrangement links TRBV3-1 to TRBJ2-1, with 10 nucleotides matching TRBD1. This receptor was obtained from a human donor with Susac syndrome. The CDR3, as DNA: TGTGCCAGCAGCCAAGACTACGGACAGGGGGGTATCAATGAGCAGTTCTTC. It codes for CASSQDYGQGGINEQFF.